The entry below gives a single T cell receptor (beta chain) sequence along with its context. The data derive from a study of blood T cell repertoires in COVID-19. Clones were sequenced by immunoSEQ multiplex PCR, and TCRdb holds only the in-frame ones, with some missing. The sample has 50,000 or so clones; over 85% are singletons. This CDR3 spans 15 amino acids. The V gene lost 6 bases and the J gene lost 2 bases, with 17 bases spanning the gap. CDR1 MNHEY and CDR2 SMNVEV come from the germline V gene (reference sequence). The material sequenced was peripheral blood. The sequence came from an elderly man with acute or convalescent COVID-19. The chain uses TRBV27 and TRBJ2-7; the D gene is possibly TRBD1 (8 bases). The CDR3 region is CASSPAGTGPYEQYF. CDR3 sequence (DNA): TGTGCCAGCAGCCCAGCGGGGACAGGCCCCTACGAGCAGTACTTC.